This TCR beta chain was retrieved from a study of blood T cell dynamics during melanoma immunotherapy. Study details: Patients with metastatic melanoma got pembrolizumab or nivolumab-ipilimumab as first-line care. Study-level results: The study could not tell melanoma-specific clones from general immune activation.

With regard to this clone: Its cognate antigen is unknown.

The time point here: week 3, after first cycle of checkpoint inhibitor. Sampling occurred pretreatment (T0) and at week 3 (W3), after cycle one of checkpoint blockade. V dropped 4 bases and J dropped 7 bases, with 14 bases sitting between them. CDR3 size: 13 residues. The V gene's germline CDR1 is SGHVS and CDR2 FNYEAQ. DNA loading was fixed at about 0.35 ug for all bulk PBMC samples. Only in-frame clones appear in the TCRdb table, and some are missing; sequencing was by immunoSEQ multiplex PCR. Among about 19,000 clones listed, around 90% were seen once. This clonotype was obtained from a human donor with melanoma. The material was blood, obtained from a patient treated with checkpoint blockade. The chain combines TRBV7-6 with TRBJ2-7; D perhaps matches TRBD1 (6 bases). Written as DNA, the CDR3 is TGTGCCAGCAGCTCGAGGACAGCCCGGGAGCAGTACTTC. Translating it yields CASSSRTAREQYF.